This note documents a single T cell receptor (beta chain) sequence. The time point was: patch test 1, 2 weeks after DPC sensitization. The sample's treatment: therapeutic diphenylcyclopropenone sensitization with weekly scalp DPC. The CDR3 spans 11 residues. V shed 3 bases and J shed 16 bases, with 12 bases lying between them. CDR1 LNHDA and CDR2 SQIVND come from the germline V gene (reference sequence). The data belong to a study of human T cells and chemical hapten exposure. TCRdb reprocessed the RACE reads via MiXCR and lists one record per CDR3 protein. The sample holds 80,000 to 95,000 distinct CDR3 sequences, around 11% seen once.

The clonotype comes from a woman between 45 and 60 years old with alopecia areata. Some clones in this sample may be carry-over from other donors' samples. The V gene is TRBV19, the J gene TRBJ2-2; maybe TRBD1 (5 bases). Sequencing was performed on whole blood, taken in connection with sensitization to the hapten diphenylcyclopropenone (DPC). CDR3 nucleotides: TGTGCCAGTAGTATCCGACAGATTCCGTTTTTT. Protein sequence: CASSIRQIPFF. The full variable domain, in which reference TRBV19 and TRBJ2-2 provide the parts outside the CDR3, is DGGITQSPKYLFRKEGQNVTLSCEQNLNHDAMYWYRQDPGQGLRLIYYSQIVNDFQKGDIAEGYSVSREKKESFPLTVTSAQKNPTAFYLCASSIRQIPFFGEGSRLTVL.